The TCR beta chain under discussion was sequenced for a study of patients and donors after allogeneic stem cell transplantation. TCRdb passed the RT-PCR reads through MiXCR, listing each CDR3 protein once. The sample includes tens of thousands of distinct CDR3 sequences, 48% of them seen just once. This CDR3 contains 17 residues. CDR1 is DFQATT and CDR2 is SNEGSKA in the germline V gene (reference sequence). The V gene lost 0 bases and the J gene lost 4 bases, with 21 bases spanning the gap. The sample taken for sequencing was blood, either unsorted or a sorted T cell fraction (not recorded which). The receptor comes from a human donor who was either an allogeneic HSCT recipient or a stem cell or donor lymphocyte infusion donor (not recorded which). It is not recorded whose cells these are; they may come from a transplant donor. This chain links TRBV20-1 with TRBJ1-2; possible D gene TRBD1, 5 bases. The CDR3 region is CSARDHKQQKGSYGYTF. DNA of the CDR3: TGCAGTGCTAGAGATCATAAACAGCAAAAGGGGTCCTATGGCTACACCTTC.